The source of this T cell receptor (beta chain) is a study of T cell responses to AZD1222 COVID-19 vaccine. This clone appeared a single time. The target antigen is unknown. Findings of the study overall: At baseline, just a handful of AZD1222 recipients tested seropositive. Nearly half of the spike-specific TCRs reportedly recognize variant regions that carry no mutations. In a largely white British group with more females than males, clonal diversity was possibly underestimated. Vaccine-related CD4 TCRs covered spike, predominating at 160-218 and 743-854.

V lost 1 base, J lost 3 bases, and 15 bases lay in between. Germline values: CDR1 LNHNV, CDR2 YYDKDF (reference sequence). The CDR3 totals 16 residues. Assay: immunoSEQ multiplex PCR; the TCRdb copy retains only in-frame clones and omits some. Of 120,000 to 150,000 clones in the sample, under 95% were seen once. This clonotype was sampled from an adult in good health. This sequence joins TRBV15 and TRBJ1-1, with D perhaps TRBD1 (5 bases). The material was peripheral blood, obtained on day 0 of MenACWY control vaccination. Here the CDR3 DNA reads TGTGCCACCAGCAGAGGCAGGGCCGATGGCTACACTGAAGCTTTCTTT. Its protein is CATSRGRADGYTEAFF.